The TCR beta chain under discussion was sequenced for a study of T cells expressing NK-cell markers. Germline V gene sequence: CDR1 GTSNPN, CDR2 SVGIG (reference sequence). This CDR3 spans 14 amino acids. The cDNA for TCR beta came from 5'RACE template switching with UMIs. From the 5' RACE reads, TCRdb lists one entry per CDR3 protein and no DNA. This listing includes about 460,000 distinct CDR3 sequences. The receptor was derived from a woman aged 50 to 65 in good health. The chain links TRBV30 to TRBJ2-7. The sample comprised blood T cells: a sorted CD56 or NKG2C T cell subset, CD4+ or CD8+ T cells, or bulk PBMC T cells (not recorded which). The CDR3 spells CAWDKRMGSYEQYF.